This T cell receptor (beta chain) originates from a study of T cells in Graves' hyperthyroidism and ophthalmopathy. There are 16 residues in the CDR3. The trim removed 4 bases at V and 3 bases at J, leaving 4 bases unmatched. In germline, CDR1 is MNHNS, CDR2 SASEGT. Using RNA transcripts as the source, TCR beta CDR3 regions were amplified. Researchers ran a first-round RT-PCR on the TCR CDR3 using the HTBI primer set. TCRdb reprocessed the multiplex PCR reads via MiXCR and lists one record per CDR3 protein. Here the sample spans some 300,000 distinct CDR3 sequences, more than 10% being singletons. Material for sequencing was blood. The sequence came from a woman aged 25 to 39 with Graves' hyperthyroidism that later progressed to Graves' ophthalmopathy. The chain carries TRBV6-1 and TRBJ2-3, with 13 bases matching TRBD2. CDR3 in DNA: TGTGCCAGCAGTGGGACTAGCGGGAGTGTAACAGATACGCAGTATTTT. Its protein product is CASSGTSGSVTDTQYF.